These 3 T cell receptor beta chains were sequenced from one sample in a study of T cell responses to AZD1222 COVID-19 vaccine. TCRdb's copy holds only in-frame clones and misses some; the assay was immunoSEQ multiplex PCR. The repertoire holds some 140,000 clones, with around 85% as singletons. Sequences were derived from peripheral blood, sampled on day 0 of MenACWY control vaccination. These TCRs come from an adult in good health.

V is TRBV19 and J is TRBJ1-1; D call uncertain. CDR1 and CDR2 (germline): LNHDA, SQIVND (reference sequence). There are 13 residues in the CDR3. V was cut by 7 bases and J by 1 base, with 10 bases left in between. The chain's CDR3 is CASTLHRNTEAFF. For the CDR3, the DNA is TGTGCCAGTACCCTACACAGGAACACTGAAGCTTTCTTT.

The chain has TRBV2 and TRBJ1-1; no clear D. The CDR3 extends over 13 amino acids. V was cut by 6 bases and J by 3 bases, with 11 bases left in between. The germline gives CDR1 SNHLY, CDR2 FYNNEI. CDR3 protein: CASRKEGDTEAFF. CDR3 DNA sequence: TGTGCCAGCAGAAAGGAGGGCGACACTGAAGCTTTCTTT. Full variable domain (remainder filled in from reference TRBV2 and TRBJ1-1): EPEVTQTPSHQVTQMGQEVILRCVPISNHLYFYWYRQILGQKVEFLVSFYNNEISEKSEIFDDQFSVERPDGSNFTLKIRSTKLEDSAMYFCASRKEGDTEAFFGQGTRLTVV.

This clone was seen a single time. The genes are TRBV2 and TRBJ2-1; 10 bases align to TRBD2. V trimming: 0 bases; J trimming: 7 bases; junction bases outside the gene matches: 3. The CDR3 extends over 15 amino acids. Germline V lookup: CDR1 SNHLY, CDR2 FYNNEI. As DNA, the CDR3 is TGTGCCAGCAGTGAAGCTAGCGGGGGGCTGAATGAGCAGTTCTTC. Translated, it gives CASSEASGGLNEQFF.